One and the same sample provided the 20 T cell receptor beta chains below, sequenced in a study of metastatic and nonmetastatic thyroid tumors. Using MiXCR, TCRdb re-called clones from the PCR reads. The sample lists 35,000 to 50,000 clones, about 24% occurring once. Thyroid surgery was performed in patients who had received no treatment beforehand. Sequences were obtained from tumor tissue. These TCRs come from a female donor with papillary thyroid cancer or a benign thyroid nodule (not recorded which). Some clones in this sample may be carry-over from other donors' samples.

This clone appeared many times. The rearrangement joins TRBV12-3 or TRBV12-4 to TRBJ1-3; no clear D gene. Trimming removed 3 bases at V and 4 bases at J, with 10 bases between. This CDR3 region has 14 residues. CDR3 loop: CASSFLELGNTIYF. The CDR3 DNA reads as TGTGCCAGCAGTTTTTTGGAATTGGGAAACACCATATATTTT.

The chain uses TRBV5-1 and TRBJ2-3; no clear D. Germline loops: CDR1 SGHRS, CDR2 YFSETQ. The CDR3 totals 13 residues. V was pared by 3 bases and J by 5 bases, with 10 bases between. CDR3 loop: CASSSLGGDTQYF. CDR3 DNA sequence: TGCGCCAGCAGCTCTTTGGGTGGAGATACGCAGTATTTT.

The chain uses TRBV6-4 and TRBJ2-2; 7 nucleotides agree with TRBD2. This CDR3 is 15 amino acids long. The V gene end was trimmed by 3 bases and the J gene end by 1 base; junction bases not matched to a gene: 2. CDR1 and CDR2 (germline): MRHNA, SNTAGT. CDR3 protein: CASSEASGNTGELFF. The DNA of the CDR3 is TGTGCCAGCAGTGAGGCTAGCGGGAACACCGGGGAGCTGTTTTTT.

The V call is TRBV30, the J call TRBJ2-7; 7 positions agree with TRBD1. Germline V gene lookup returns CDR1 GTSNPN and CDR2 SVGIG (reference sequence). The CDR3 length is 13 residues. J lost 6 bases, V lost 7 bases, and 12 bases had no gene match. The CDR3 is CAYTQGQVSEQYF. As DNA, the CDR3 is TGTGCCTATACACAGGGGCAGGTTAGCGAGCAGTACTTC.

V and J are TRBV28 and TRBJ1-2; 7 bases align to TRBD1. Germline assignment: CDR1 MDHEN and CDR2 SYDVKM. V shed 6 bases, J shed 8 bases, and the junction held 9 bases outside the gene matches. This CDR3 has 13 residues. The CDR3 reads CASRIVQGHGYTF. The CDR3 nucleotides read TGTGCCAGCAGAATCGTACAGGGGCACGGCTACACCTTC.

This clone came up many times. The rearrangement uses TRBV5-1 and TRBJ2-3; a possible D gene is TRBD2 (5 bases). CDR1 is SGHRS, CDR2 YFSETQ, per germline. CDR3 size: 13 residues. The V and J ends lost 4 bases and 1 base respectively, with 7 bases between them. The CDR3 sequence is CASSPGGTDTQYF. CDR3 in DNA: TGCGCCAGCAGCCCCGGGGGCACAGATACGCAGTATTTT.

This clone was seen a handful of times. The chain recombines TRBV6-4 with TRBJ2-1; no firm D call. The CDR3 covers 10 residues. The germline V gene has CDR1 MRHNA and CDR2 SNTAGT. V shed 10 bases and J shed 12 bases, with 13 bases lying between them. In DNA form, the CDR3 reads TGTGCCATTCGGCGGTGCGGGCAGTTCTTC. It codes for CAIRRCGQFF.

The J gene is TRBJ2-7, the V gene TRBV30, with 9 bases identical to TRBD1. The CDR3 has 16 amino acids. The junction had 12 bases not matched to a gene; V was cut back by 5 bases and J by 1 base. Germline-derived CDR1 and CDR2 are GTSNPN and SVGIG (reference sequence). The CDR3 here is CAWFSKTGQGSYEQYF. In nucleotides, the CDR3 is TGTGCCTGGTTTTCCAAAACGGGACAGGGATCCTACGAGCAGTACTTC.

This clone occurred many times. J is TRBJ2-5 and V is TRBV28, with 8 bases aligning to TRBD1. This CDR3 spans 15 amino acids. J was trimmed by 1 base and V by 3 bases; bases with no gene match: 4. Germline-derived CDR1 and CDR2 are MDHEN and SYDVKM. CDR3 sequence reads: CASSLLQGGQETQYF. CDR3 nucleotide sequence: TGTGCCAGCAGTTTGCTACAGGGGGGCCAAGAGACCCAGTACTTC.

This clone was seen at least ten times. At the DNA level, this CDR3 is encoded by other sequences in the same sample as well. The chain employs TRBV5-1 and TRBJ1-3, with D possibly matching TRBD1 (6 bases). Germline V CDR1 and CDR2: SGHRS, YFSETQ. This CDR3 is 14 amino acids long. V lost 3 bases, J lost 0 bases, and 7 bases lay in between. CDR3 region: CASSSDSSGNTIYF. CDR3 in DNA: TGCGCCAGCAGCTCGGACAGCTCTGGAAACACCATATATTTT.

This clone was seen only a few times. V and J are TRBV6-1 and TRBJ1-6; 11 nucleotides align to TRBD1. Germline V CDR1 and CDR2: MNHNS, SASEGT. Unmatched junction bases numbered 10, after V lost 4 bases and J lost 5 bases. The CDR3 is made up of 18 amino acids. The CDR3 coding sequence is TGTGCCAGCAGTGCGGGGACAGGGGGAGGCCCAAATAATTCACCCCTCCACTTT. Its protein product is CASSAGTGGGPNNSPLHF.

This clone was seen at least ten times. The chain recombines TRBV20-1 with TRBJ2-3; 8 bases agree with TRBD2. J lost 9 bases, V lost 0 bases, and 5 bases had no gene match. The length of the CDR3 is 13 residues. CDR1 is DFQATT, CDR2 SNEGSKA, per germline (reference sequence). The CDR3 region is CSARDAGGGTQYF. The CDR3 DNA follows: TGCAGTGCTAGAGATGCCGGGGGGGGGACGCAGTATTTT.

This clone was found many times. The chain employs TRBV2 and TRBJ1-2; D unclear. This CDR3 has 12 amino acids. CDR1 and CDR2 from the germline V gene are SNHLY and FYNNEI. The V gene lost 3 bases and the J gene lost 7 bases, with 9 bases spanning the gap. CDR3 sequence (DNA): TGTGCCAGCAGTGACGAGGTACCTGGCTACACCTTC. The encoded protein is CASSDEVPGYTF.

This clone occurred many times. The chain couples TRBV6-2 or TRBV6-3 to TRBJ2-1; 12 positions match TRBD2. This CDR3 comprises 15 residues. J was trimmed by 4 bases and V by 2 bases; bases with no gene match: 0. Germline V gene data show CDR1 as MNHEY and CDR2 as SVGEGT. The CDR3 nucleotides read TGTGCCAGCAGTTACACTAGCGGGGGGTACAATGAGCAGTTCTTC. Its protein is CASSYTSGGYNEQFF.

This clone was observed many times. This chain links TRBV20-1 with TRBJ2-1; TRBD2 aligns across 10 bases. Germline CDR1 is DFQATT and CDR2 is SNEGSKA (reference sequence). The CDR3 covers 14 residues. Unmatched junction bases numbered 6, after V lost 6 bases and J lost 4 bases. The CDR3 coding sequence is TGCAGTGCCTGGCGACTAGCGGGTTACAATGAGCAGTTCTTC. This codes for CSAWRLAGYNEQFF.

The chain joins TRBV6-5 to TRBJ1-2; 7 bases are shared with TRBD1. J was trimmed by 5 bases and V by 2 bases; bases with no gene match: 8. CDR3 length: 15 residues. Germline V gives CDR1 MNHEY, CDR2 SVGAGI. The CDR3 is CASSYGGTDLYGYTF. CDR3 sequence (DNA): TGTGCCAGCAGTTACGGAGGGACAGACCTATATGGCTACACCTTC.

The chain joins TRBV11-2 to TRBJ2-1, with 7 bases matching TRBD1. This CDR3 region has 15 residues. Germline trimming cut 4 bases from V and 4 bases from J; bases unmatched to any gene: 7. Per germline, CDR1 SGHAT and CDR2 FQNNGV. CDR3 nucleotides: TGTGCCAGCAGCTCCGGGACAGATTTTTACAATGAGCAGTTCTTC. Protein: CASSSGTDFYNEQFF.

This clone was recorded at least ten times. J is TRBJ1-4 and V is TRBV20-1, with TRBD1 matching over 7 bases. V shed 4 bases and J 4 bases; nucleotides not matched to a gene: 6. CDR3 length: 14 amino acids. Per the germline V gene, CDR1 is DFQATT and CDR2 is SNEGSKA (reference sequence). For the CDR3, the DNA is TGCAGTGCTACCACAGGGGCCCTTAATGAAAAACTGTTTTTT. Its protein is CSATTGALNEKLFF.

The gene calls are TRBV7-3 and TRBJ2-3; 9 bases line up with TRBD1. The V and J ends lost 2 bases and 3 bases, in that order; junction bases with no gene match: 0. Germline lookup yields CDR1 SGHTA and CDR2 FQGTGA. The CDR3 is 14 amino acids. CDR3 DNA: TGTGCCAGCAGCTTAGGACAGGGGACAGATACGCAGTATTTT. This gives the protein CASSLGQGTDTQYF.

In its sample, this clone was seen once. The V and J genes are TRBV11-3 and TRBJ2-2; D not certain. The CDR3 is made up of 14 amino acids. CDR1 is SGHNT, CDR2 YENEEA, per germline. V lost 1 base and J 6 bases, leaving 9 bases between the germline ends. CDR3 protein: CASSLGFGSGELFF. The CDR3 bases are TGTGCCAGCAGCTTAGGGTTTGGGTCCGGGGAGCTGTTTTTT.